This TCR beta chain was recovered during a study of cytomegalovirus exposure and HLA in healthy donors (dated by TCRdb to about 2017). The study in broad terms: An earlier analysis of roughly 570 of the donors reported 250 to 350 Gb of sequence data and 90 million to 120 million unique TCR beta sequences obtained from around 190 million T cells. Of the 300 to 500 genotyped donors, 75% to 85% were placed in the genetic ancestry cluster associated with self-reported Caucasian donors. Donor age, sex, ethnicity and CMV serostatus were compiled together with the repertoire data. Every discovery cohort repertoire had been produced on one sequencing platform. An earlier analysis of about 600 of the donors used high-throughput TCR beta sequencing to judge whether each TCR beta V gene segment behaved as functional or pseudogenic. Among 300 to 500 genotyped donors of the cohort, an average of around 240,000 unique TCR beta nucleotide sequences was sequenced per donor, of which about 19% were non-productive. The later analysis used no new phenotypic data to find candidate immune exposures, relying instead on TCR beta sequences and their occurrence across donors. To predict cytomegalovirus infection status, the study combined high-throughput TCR immunosequencing, statistical association of individual TCRs with disease status, and machine learning. The study was designed to test whether signatures of past pathogen exposure could be identified by cataloging public T cell receptors. Besides the first cohort of hundreds of subjects, a separate validation cohort made up of 95 to 150 different subjects was used. The T cell repertoires of some 700 subjects were profiled by immunosequencing and related to cytomegalovirus serostatus. HLA typing covered class I and class II loci at four-digit resolution. About 280 gigabases of sequencing data and around 85 million unique TCR sequences made up an early release that covered approximately 700 HLA-typed donors. The number of donors typed differed by locus, with roughly 620-630 for A, B, C, DRB1 and DQB1, around 500 for DQA1, about 610 for DPA1, and 450 to 480 for DPB1. In a later analysis, previously published TCR beta repertoires from fewer than 750 donors were re-analyzed and high-resolution HLA genotyping was added so that TCR occurrence patterns could be studied. A later genetic analysis used genome-wide SNP genotypes for about 60% of the roughly 700 donors, treating that subset as a discovery cohort. Roughly five DR-DQ haplotypes were treated as single units for association and clustering because of strong linkage in the cohort. On the study overall, not on this receptor specifically: Compared with the approximately 600-donor mean, donors in an Asian-associated ancestry cluster had fewer N-insertions in productive TCRs, according to a later genetic analysis. A later genetic analysis associated a missense DCLRE1C variant with V-gene and J-gene trimming of TCR beta chains, and an independent cohort replicated the association. Strong co-occurrence of HLA alleles, especially DR and DQ, made assigning TCR associations to individual alleles difficult. In a later analysis, some 18,000 TCR beta sequences were associated with specific HLA alleles at a false discovery rate of 0.05. In a later analysis, HLA-associated TCR beta chains showed more clonal expansion and lower generation probabilities than non-associated chains that were equally common. In a later analysis, the rate of TCR association differed among HLA loci, with DRB1 alleles having the most associated TCRs and HLA-C alleles having the fewest. Most CMV-associated TCR beta chains appeared to be HLA-restricted in a later analysis, and the HLA associations seemed to be driven largely by CMV exposure. The cohort was sequenced for TCR beta chains only, and without alpha or paired-chain data the features that could be detected were limited. In the study, some 160 TCR beta chains were listed as associated with cytomegalovirus. A group of highly shared sequence variants was considered likely to be a technical artifact of the sequencing pipeline. Several of the top co-occurrence clusters appeared to be linked to parvovirus B19, influenza, CMV and Epstein-Barr virus, according to a later analysis. Most TCR sequences were observed very rarely across donors, whereas some public TCRs were present in many individuals. Correlated functional status among segregating V segments might be attributable to linkage disequilibrium, but an unknown experimental factor could not be ruled out. HLA typing was unavailable for some donors at each locus, so association tests used only the typed subset. The classifier was reported to diagnose cytomegalovirus status with high specificity and sensitivity in both the original cohort and the validation cohort. It was suggested by the authors that the approach could potentially be generalized to other disease states and immunological phenotypes. Sequencing depth was assumed to be roughly uniform across donors in the presence/absence analyses, though that assumption may not hold. A further reported finding was that TCR beta sequences accurately predicted the HLA-A and HLA-B alleles for most subjects in the first cohort. Because counts were too low, around 17 rarely observed V segments, including chromosome 9 orphons, were left out of the earlier analysis of about 620 of the donors. In vitro tests confirmed that a few of the cytomegalovirus-associated TCR beta chains recognize cytomegalovirus antigens. In an earlier analysis of 500 to 650 of the donors, most TCR beta V segments appeared in productive rearrangements about 90% or about 30% of the time, broadly matching IMGT annotations. Because the 87-base-pair reads could not distinguish some IMGT-functional V segments, including TRBV6-2 and TRBV6-3, those segments were excluded. The only immune exposure information available for the cohort was CMV serostatus.

Points on this clone: It has no known antigen specificity. Base qualities are not recorded, but no much larger clone differs from it by a single base.

The germline V gene yields KGHSH for CDR1 and LQKENI for CDR2. Clipping removes 5 bases from V and 4 bases from J, with 10 as the unmatched junction base count. Taken from cysteine to phenylalanine, the CDR3 has 15 residues. Only the CDR3 part of the read is kept: 45 bases, read in frame from the first base. Libraries were built with the immunoSEQ multiplex PCR assay. For the multiplex PCR, a mixture combining 60 forward primers for TCR Vbeta segments and 13 reverse primers for TCR Jbeta segments was used. A multiplex PCR assay on genomic DNA amplified the CDR3 region of rearranged TCR beta genes. The Illumina HiSeq System was used to sequence the amplified TCR beta libraries as 87-base-pair reads. The authors' analysis ran thus. A later analysis tallied tens of millions of unique TCR beta chains across the 666 repertoires, and some 10 million of those chains were shared by two or more donors. To remove PCR and sequencing errors, raw reads were error-corrected and collapsed into unique sequences using a nearest-neighbor algorithm that merged closely related sequences. V, D and J gene segments were assigned by aligning CDR3 sequences to IMGT reference sequences. For a sequence to be retained, a match of at least six nucleotides to both a V gene segment and a J gene segment was required. Rearrangements were called productive when the CDR3 lacked stop codons and stayed in frame with V and J; all others were non-productive. Following IMGT convention, CDR3 was defined as the stretch from the second conserved V-encoded cysteine to the conserved J-encoded phenylalanine. In an earlier analysis of roughly 610 of the donors, sequences lacking an unambiguous match to a single V gene segment were excluded. An earlier analysis of 587 of the donors called V segments functional above 56.7% productive rearrangements and segregating when the between-donor standard deviation exceeded 5%. A statistical classification framework was developed to diagnose cytomegalovirus status using the catalog of TCR beta chain sequences. A later analysis assigned V and J genes by comparing TCR nucleotide sequences with IMGT/GENE-DB human TR gene sequences. The TCRdist pipeline was used in a later analysis to assign CDR3 sequences and most-parsimonious VDJ recombination scenarios. A later analysis defined each TCR beta chain by its CDR3 amino acid sequence plus V-gene family, and excluded reads lacking a unique V-gene family. As a way to deal with suspected cross-contamination and a sequencing artifact, a later analysis dropped roughly 600 nucleotide sequences that were highly shared and had low generation probability. For each public chain, a later analysis derived a clonal expansion index from normalized ranks of inferred template counts within each repertoire. A later analysis computed generation probabilities with a VDJ recombination model fitted to out-of-frame rearrangements, and checked the results against IGoR. A later analysis scored TCR-TCR, TCR-HLA and TCR-CMV co-occurrence with hypergeometric tests, applying a repertoire-size bias correction to TCR pairs. In a later analysis, false discovery rates were estimated by permuting HLA or CMV assignments 20 times. A later analysis grouped co-occurring TCRs with DBSCAN, adding TCRdist sequence similarity when clustering within HLA-allele-positive subsets. Repertoires with fewer than 30,000 or more than 120,000 public chains, plus five repertoires with anomalous nucleotide sharing, were excluded from co-occurrence clustering. TCRdb re-hosts the immuneACCESS table, in-frame sequences only. Its copies lack some clones; in the studies checked, an unresolved V gene accounts for under half of them, and the cause for the rest is not known. From that table come the V and J calls and clone size; the DNA was used to work out D and trimming. The sample includes about 180,000 clones, with about three quarters observed a single time. The top ten clonotypes cover more than 3% of the sample.

In total, fewer than 750 healthy bone marrow donors made up the cohort. At the time of sampling, every cohort member was nominally healthy, though immune exposures that went unrecorded were likely present. The donor tested CMV seropositive, placing the donor among the 289 seropositive members of the cohort. A peripheral blood sample was provided by each donor, and peripheral blood mononuclear cells were used for TCR beta sequencing. The Qiagen DNeasy Blood Extraction Kit was used to extract genomic DNA from the blood cell samples. The source material was PBMCs. This sequence originates from a woman aged 60 to 75 in good health and CMV-seropositive. Here the chain combines TRBV18 and TRBJ1-1; the central 7 bases match TRBD1. The nucleotide sequence is TGTGCCAGCTCAAAAATACAGGGGTCTGGCACTGAAGCTTTCTTT. It translates as CASSKIQGSGTEAFF.